The 16 T cell receptor beta chains below were found in one sample sequenced in a study of blood T cell repertoires in COVID-19. This table comes from immunoSEQ multiplex PCR, and its TCRdb copy is limited to in-frame clones, with some not included. The sample lists around 250,000 clones, roughly 85% occurring once. Sequenced material: peripheral blood. All receptors come from a man aged 30 to 39 who had recovered from COVID-19.

This chain connects TRBV5-1 to TRBJ2-3, with 7 bases fitting TRBD1. This CDR3 contains 15 residues. CDR1 is SGHRS, CDR2 YFSETQ, per germline. With 2 bases clipped from V and 4 bases from J, the junction kept 7 bases outside the gene matches. CDR3 in DNA: TGCGCCAGCAGCTTAGGAGACAGGGAACCAGATACGCAGTATTTT. Protein product: CASSLGDREPDTQYF.

In its sample, this clone was seen once. The chain uses TRBV11-2 and TRBJ2-2, with 10 bases identical to TRBD1. The length of the CDR3 is 15 residues. With 5 bases clipped from V and 5 bases from J, the junction kept 5 bases outside the gene matches. Germline V gene sequence: CDR1 SGHAT, CDR2 FQNNGV. The CDR3 DNA reads as TGTGCCAGCAGCGAGAGACAGGGGGCTACCGGGGAGCTGTTTTTT. Protein: CASSERQGATGELFF.

This chain links TRBV30 with TRBJ2-1; maybe TRBD2 (6 bases). V lost 6 bases and J 4 bases, leaving 22 bases between the germline ends. The CDR3 loop spans 16 amino acids. Germline V gives CDR1 GTSNPN, CDR2 SVGIG (reference sequence). The CDR3 here is CACGTQASGGYNEQFF. The CDR3 bases are TGTGCCTGCGGGACTCAGGCCTCGGGCGGTTACAATGAGCAGTTCTTC.

The J gene is TRBJ1-1, the V gene TRBV29-1; 7 nucleotides line up with TRBD1. V shed 6 bases and J 0 bases; nucleotides not matched to a gene: 7. CDR3 size: 14 residues. In germline, CDR1 is SQVTM, CDR2 ANQGSEA. The chain's CDR3 is CSVTRDSMNTEAFF. CDR3 bases: TGCAGCGTGACCCGGGACAGCATGAACACTGAAGCTTTCTTT.

J is TRBJ2-7 and V is TRBV29-1; TRBD2 aligns across 7 bases. V lost 8 bases and J lost 0; bases outside the gene matches: 13. Germline lookup yields CDR1 SQVTM and CDR2 ANQGSEA. This CDR3 has 15 amino acids. CDR3 sequence reads: CSILSGAGPSYEQYF. The CDR3 nucleotides are TGCAGCATCCTCAGCGGGGCAGGCCCCTCCTACGAGCAGTACTTC.

The rearrangement joins TRBV5-1 to TRBJ2-5; 11 bases are a match to TRBD2. Germline-derived CDR1 and CDR2 are SGHRS and YFSETQ. The CDR3 sequence is 16 residues long. Losses at the gene ends were 4 bases for V and 10 bases for J; bases not matched to a gene: 15. CDR3 DNA sequence: TGCGCCAGCAGCAAAACCGGGACTAGCGGTTCATTAAGCCAGTACTTC. Encoded protein: CASSKTGTSGSLSQYF. Full variable domain (missing parts from reference TRBV5-1 and TRBJ2-5): KAGVTQTPRYLIKTRGQQVTLSCSPISGHRSVSWYQQTPGQGLQFLFEYFSETQRNKGNFPGRFSGRQFSNSRSEMNVSTLELGDSALYLCASSKTGTSGSLSQYFGPGTRLLVL.

The J gene is TRBJ1-2, the V gene TRBV19; possibly TRBD1 for D (6 bases). V lost 0 bases and J lost 4, with 12 bases in between. The length of the CDR3 is 15 residues. Germline CDR1 and CDR2: LNHDA and SQIVND (reference sequence). The DNA of the CDR3 is TGTGCCAGTAGTATAGATAGGACAGAATCCTATGGCTACACCTTC. Translated, it gives CASSIDRTESYGYTF. Full variable domain (remainder filled in from reference TRBV19 and TRBJ1-2): DGGITQSPKYLFRKEGQNVTLSCEQNLNHDAMYWYRQDPGQGLRLIYYSQIVNDFQKGDIAEGYSVSREKKESFPLTVTSAQKNPTAFYLCASSIDRTESYGYTFGSGTRLTVV.

J is TRBJ2-7 and V is TRBV2, with TRBD1 as a possible D gene (5 bases). The CDR3 is made up of 16 amino acids. Germline values: CDR1 SNHLY, CDR2 FYNNEI. V shed 4 bases and J shed 5 bases, with 21 bases lying between them. The CDR3 region is CASSVAGGRLDNEQYF. DNA for the CDR3: TGTGCCAGCAGTGTAGCCGGTGGGCGCCTGGACAACGAGCAGTACTTC.

V is TRBV19 and J is TRBJ2-1; D perhaps matches TRBD2 (5 bases). The CDR3 has 15 residues. Trimming took off 3 bases at V and 2 bases at J, with 11 bases between the two ends. CDR1 LNHDA and CDR2 SQIVND come from the germline V gene (reference sequence). CDR3: CASSIRGNTYNEQFF. In nucleotides, the CDR3 is TGTGCCAGTAGTATCCGGGGAAACACCTACAATGAGCAGTTCTTC.

The CDR3 DNA is TGTGCCAGCAGCTCTCCGGGACAGACCTTTAACTATGGCTACACCTTC. Amino acid sequence: CASSSPGQTFNYGYTF. This chain uses TRBV7-9 with TRBJ1-2; the match to TRBD1 covers 7 bases. With V trimmed by 4 bases and J by 1 base, 9 bases remained unmatched. The CDR3 loop spans 16 amino acids. Germline lookup yields CDR1 SEHNR and CDR2 FQNEAQ (reference sequence).

The rearrangement uses TRBV30 and TRBJ1-1; weak D call: TRBD1 (5 bases). Germline values: CDR1 GTSNPN, CDR2 SVGIG (reference sequence). This CDR3 contains 14 residues. The ends were cut back, 0 bases at V and 1 base at J, with 9 bases in the middle. In DNA form, the CDR3 reads TGTGCCTGGAGTGTCGGACACCCGAACACTGAAGCTTTCTTT. Translating gives CAWSVGHPNTEAFF.

The chain combines TRBV25-1 with TRBJ1-2; possibly TRBD1 for D (5 bases). The CDR3 spans 14 residues. Germline lookup yields CDR1 MGHDK and CDR2 SYGVNS. V lost 8 bases to trimming and J lost 7 bases, with 20 bases between them. In DNA form, the CDR3 reads TGTGCCAGCGGTGCCGGGGGTCCCCGCGCTGGCTACACCTTC. Protein sequence: CASGAGGPRAGYTF.

This sequence joins TRBV11-2 and TRBJ1-2; 7 positions match TRBD1. Trimming removed 5 bases from V and 2 bases from J; junction bases left unmatched: 5. The CDR3 is 14 amino acids. CDR1 SGHAT and CDR2 FQNNGV come from the germline V gene. CDR3 DNA: TGTGCCAGCAGCGCCCGGACAGGCAACTATGGCTACACCTTC. This translates into CASSARTGNYGYTF.

The chain links TRBV27 to TRBJ1-1; D not resolved. The length of the CDR3 is 14 residues. In germline, CDR1 is MNHEY, CDR2 SMNVEV (reference sequence). V lost 7 bases and J 2 bases, leaving 14 bases between the germline ends. CDR3 in amino acids: CASIQTGINTEAFF. CDR3 DNA sequence: TGTGCCAGCATCCAAACCGGGATCAACACTGAAGCTTTCTTT.

This chain connects TRBV10-1 to TRBJ1-5, with 7 bases matching TRBD1. Trimming at V came to 8 bases and at J to 6 bases, leaving 25 bases not matched to a gene. This CDR3 has 19 residues. Germline loops: CDR1 WNHNN, CDR2 SYGVQD (reference sequence). CDR3 sequence (DNA): TGCGCCAGCCCCCCGCCCGTACAGGGGAAAGAGTGGTCGGGTCAGCCCCAGCATTTT. This translates into CASPPPVQGKEWSGQPQHF.

The J gene is TRBJ2-3, the V gene TRBV5-1; 12 nucleotides align to TRBD2. CDR1 is SGHRS, CDR2 YFSETQ, per germline. Germline trimming cut 10 bases from V and 3 bases from J; bases unmatched to any gene: 6. The CDR3 is 14 residues long. As DNA, the CDR3 is TGCGCCTGTTCTAGCGGGGGGGAGACAGATACGCAGTATTTT. This gives the protein CACSSGGETDTQYF. Full variable domain (outside the CDR3, taken from reference TRBV5-1 and TRBJ2-3): KAGVTQTPRYLIKTRGQQVTLSCSPISGHRSVSWYQQTPGQGLQFLFEYFSETQRNKGNFPGRFSGRQFSNSRSEMNVSTLELGDSALYLCACSSGGETDTQYFGPGTRLTVL.